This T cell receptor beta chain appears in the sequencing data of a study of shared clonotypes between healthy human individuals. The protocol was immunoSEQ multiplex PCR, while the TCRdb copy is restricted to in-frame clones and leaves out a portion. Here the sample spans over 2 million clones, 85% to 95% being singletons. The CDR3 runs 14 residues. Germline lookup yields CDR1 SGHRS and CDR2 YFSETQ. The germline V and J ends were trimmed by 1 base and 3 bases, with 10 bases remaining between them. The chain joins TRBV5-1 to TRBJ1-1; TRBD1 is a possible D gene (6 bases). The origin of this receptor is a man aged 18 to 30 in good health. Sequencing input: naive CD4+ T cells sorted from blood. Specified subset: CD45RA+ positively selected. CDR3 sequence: CASSLSGAHTEAFF. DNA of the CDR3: TGCGCCAGCAGCTTGTCAGGGGCTCACACTGAAGCTTTCTTT.